This T cell receptor beta chain was recovered during a study of shared T cell receptors in the human thymus. Trimming left V 2 bases short and J 3 bases short, with 11 bases between. The germline V gene has CDR1 GTSNPN and CDR2 SVGIG (reference sequence). The CDR3 spans 13 residues. The assay was immunoSEQ multiplex PCR, and TCRdb's table has in-frame clones only and misses some. This sample carries 500,000 to 850,000 clones, around 87% of them seen once, and the ten largest clones take roughly 0.0089%. The same data also contributed to another study, on human thymus T cells.

Sequencing input: thymocytes. The clonotype originates from a boy less than two years old with a congenital heart defect. The chain joins TRBV30 to TRBJ2-7; the D gene is possibly TRBD1 (6 bases). CDR3 DNA: TGTGCCTGGAGTCAGGGGCCTAGCTACGAGCAGTACTTC. Encoded protein: CAWSQGPSYEQYF.